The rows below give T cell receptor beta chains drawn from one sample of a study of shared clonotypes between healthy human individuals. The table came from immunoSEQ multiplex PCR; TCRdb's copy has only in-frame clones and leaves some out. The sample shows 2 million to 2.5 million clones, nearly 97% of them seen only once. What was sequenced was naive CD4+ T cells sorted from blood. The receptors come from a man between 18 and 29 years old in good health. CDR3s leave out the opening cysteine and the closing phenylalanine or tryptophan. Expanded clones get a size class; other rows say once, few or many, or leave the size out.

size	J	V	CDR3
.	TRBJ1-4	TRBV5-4	ASSEGGSGRTNEKLF
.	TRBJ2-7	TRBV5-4	ASSDQSGQGGLEQY
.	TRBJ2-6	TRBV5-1	ASSFGQLSGANVLT
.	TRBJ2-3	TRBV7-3	ASSLTFRTSGGDTQY
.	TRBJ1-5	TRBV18	ASSPPGRNQPQH
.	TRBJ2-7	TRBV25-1	ASNSKGTLGAYEQY
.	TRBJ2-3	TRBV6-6	ASRPTGADTQY
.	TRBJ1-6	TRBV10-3	AIGHDNSPLH
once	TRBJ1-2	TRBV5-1	ASSLAGTGVEEHT
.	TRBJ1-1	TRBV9	ASSPGGGGQNTEAF
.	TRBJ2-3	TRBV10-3	AISESPPASTDTQY